Sequencing of this T cell receptor (beta chain) was carried out in a study of T cells in Graves' hyperthyroidism and ophthalmopathy. Overall study context: Peripheral blood specimens were obtained at initial diagnosis, prior to any treatment. Whole-study results and caveats: Separation of ophthalmopathy from stable hyperthyroidism was achieved by a 13 V-J model.

The CDR3 totals 16 residues. The germline V and J ends were trimmed by 2 bases and 5 bases, with 19 bases remaining between them. CDR1 and CDR2 (germline): SNHLY, FYNNEI. The sample holds many counts of this clonotype. What it binds is not known. TCR beta CDR3 sequences were amplified from RNA transcripts. Primed by the HTBI set, a first-round RT-PCR was run on the TCR CDR3. TCRdb independently ran MiXCR on the multiplex PCR reads; one entry per CDR3 protein. This table holds about 420,000 distinct CDR3 sequences, approximately 14% found once. Uncontrolled infection, other autoimmune disease, pregnancy or lactation disqualified patients from enrolment.

Sample: blood. The chain combines TRBV2 with TRBJ2-7; D possibly corresponds to TRBD2 (5 bases). The clonotype originates from a woman aged 18 to 35 with Graves' hyperthyroidism. Here the CDR3 reads CASSENVLARGHEQYF. CDR3 nucleotide sequence: TGTGCCAGCAGTGAAAATGTTCTAGCCCGCGGCCACGAGCAGTACTTC.